Presented here are 2 T cell receptor beta chains from one specimen sequenced in a study of blood T cell repertoires in COVID-19. Profiled with immunoSEQ multiplex PCR; TCRdb holds only in-frame clones, not every one. This table has a few hundred thousand clones, 85% to 90% appearing once. The source material was PBMCs or T cells enriched from blood (not recorded which). The receptors here all came from a woman younger than 45 who had been exposed to COVID-19.

This rearrangement joins TRBV7-8 to TRBJ1-5; maybe TRBD1 (5 bases). Germline CDR1 is SGHVS and CDR2 is FQNEAQ. This CDR3 is 17 amino acids long. With 0 bases removed from V and 2 bases from J, the gap between germline ends came to 14 bases. In DNA form, the CDR3 reads TGTGCCAGCAGCTTAGCCGGGGGTAGAGGTGGCAATCAGCCCCAGCATTTT. This codes for CASSLAGGRGGNQPQHF.

The chain joins TRBV9 to TRBJ2-7; the match to TRBD2 covers 8 bases. Germline lookup yields CDR1 SGDLS and CDR2 YYNGEE. This CDR3 contains 16 residues. With V trimmed by 2 bases and J by 5 bases, 12 bases remained unmatched. CDR3 nucleotide sequence: TGTGCCAGCAGCGTTGGGGACGGGAGGGCCTGGGACGAGCAGTACTTC. It specifies CASSVGDGRAWDEQYF. The full variable domain, rest sourced from reference TRBV9 and TRBJ2-7, is DSGVTQTPKHLITATGQRVTLRCSPRSGDLSVYWYQQSLDQGLQFLIQYYNGEERAKGNILERFSAQQFPDLHSELNLSSLELGDSALYFCASSVGDGRAWDEQYFGPGTRLTVT.